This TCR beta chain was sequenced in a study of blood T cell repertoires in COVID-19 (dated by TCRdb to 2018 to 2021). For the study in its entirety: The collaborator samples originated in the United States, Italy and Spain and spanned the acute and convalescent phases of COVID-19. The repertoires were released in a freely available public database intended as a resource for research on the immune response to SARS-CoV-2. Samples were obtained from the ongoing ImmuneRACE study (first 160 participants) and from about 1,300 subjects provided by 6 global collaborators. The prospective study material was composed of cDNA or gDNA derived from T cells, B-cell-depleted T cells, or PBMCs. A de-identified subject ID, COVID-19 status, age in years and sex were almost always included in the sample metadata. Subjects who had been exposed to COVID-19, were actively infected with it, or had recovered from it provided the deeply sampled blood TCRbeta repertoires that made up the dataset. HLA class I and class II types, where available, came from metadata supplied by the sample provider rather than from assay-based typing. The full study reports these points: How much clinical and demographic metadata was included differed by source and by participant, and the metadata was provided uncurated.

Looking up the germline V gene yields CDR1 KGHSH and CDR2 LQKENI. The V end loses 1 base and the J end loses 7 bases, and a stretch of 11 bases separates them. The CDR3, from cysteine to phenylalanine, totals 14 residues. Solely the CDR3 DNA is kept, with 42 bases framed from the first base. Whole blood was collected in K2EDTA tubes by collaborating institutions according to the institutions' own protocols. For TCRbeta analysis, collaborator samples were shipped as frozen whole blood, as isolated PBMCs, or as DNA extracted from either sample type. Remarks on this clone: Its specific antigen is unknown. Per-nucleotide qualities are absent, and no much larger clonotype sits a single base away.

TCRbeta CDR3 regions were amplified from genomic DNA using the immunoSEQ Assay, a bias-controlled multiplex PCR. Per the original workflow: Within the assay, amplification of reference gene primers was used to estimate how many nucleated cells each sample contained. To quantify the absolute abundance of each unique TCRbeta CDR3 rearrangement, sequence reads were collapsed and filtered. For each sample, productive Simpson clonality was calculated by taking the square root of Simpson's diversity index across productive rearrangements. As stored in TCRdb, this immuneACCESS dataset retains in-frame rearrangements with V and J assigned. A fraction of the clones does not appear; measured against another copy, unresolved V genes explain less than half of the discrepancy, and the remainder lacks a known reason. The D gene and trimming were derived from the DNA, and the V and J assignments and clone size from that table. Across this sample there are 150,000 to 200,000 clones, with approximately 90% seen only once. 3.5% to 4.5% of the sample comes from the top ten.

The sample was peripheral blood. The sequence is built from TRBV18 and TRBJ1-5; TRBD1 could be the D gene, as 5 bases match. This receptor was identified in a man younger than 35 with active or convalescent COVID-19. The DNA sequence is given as TGTGCCAGCTCACCACGAGGGGCGGGACAGCCCCAGCATTTT. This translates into CASSPRGAGQPQHF.